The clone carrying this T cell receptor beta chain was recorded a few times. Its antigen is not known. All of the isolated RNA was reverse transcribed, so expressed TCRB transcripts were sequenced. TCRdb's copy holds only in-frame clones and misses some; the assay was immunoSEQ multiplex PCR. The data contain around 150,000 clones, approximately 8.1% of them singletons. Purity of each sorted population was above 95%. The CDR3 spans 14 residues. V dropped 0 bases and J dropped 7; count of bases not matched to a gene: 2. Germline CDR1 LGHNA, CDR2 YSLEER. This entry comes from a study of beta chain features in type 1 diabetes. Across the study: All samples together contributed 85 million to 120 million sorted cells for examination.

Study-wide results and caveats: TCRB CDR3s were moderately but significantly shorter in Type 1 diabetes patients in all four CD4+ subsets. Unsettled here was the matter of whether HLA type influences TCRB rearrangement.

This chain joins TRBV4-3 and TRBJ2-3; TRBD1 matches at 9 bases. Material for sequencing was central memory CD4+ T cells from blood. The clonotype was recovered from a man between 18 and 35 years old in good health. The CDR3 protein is CASSQDGQGNTQYF. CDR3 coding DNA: TGCGCCAGCAGCCAAGATGGACAGGGGAATACGCAGTATTTT.